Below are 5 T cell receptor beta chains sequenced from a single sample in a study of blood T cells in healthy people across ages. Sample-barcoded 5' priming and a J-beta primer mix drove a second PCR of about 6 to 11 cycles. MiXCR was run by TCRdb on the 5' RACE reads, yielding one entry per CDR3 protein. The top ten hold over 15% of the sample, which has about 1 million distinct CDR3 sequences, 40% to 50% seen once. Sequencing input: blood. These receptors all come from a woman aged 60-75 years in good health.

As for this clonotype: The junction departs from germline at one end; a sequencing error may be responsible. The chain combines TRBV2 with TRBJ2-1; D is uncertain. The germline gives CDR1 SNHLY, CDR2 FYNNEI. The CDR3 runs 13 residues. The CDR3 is CASSELWVVERFF. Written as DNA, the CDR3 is TGTGCCAGCAGTGAATTGTGGGTAGTTGAGCGGTTCTTC.

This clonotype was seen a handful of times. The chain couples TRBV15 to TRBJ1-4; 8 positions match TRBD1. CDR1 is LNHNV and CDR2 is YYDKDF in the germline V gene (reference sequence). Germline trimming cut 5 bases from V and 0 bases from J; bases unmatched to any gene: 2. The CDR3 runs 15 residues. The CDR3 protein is CATSDRGPTNEKLFF. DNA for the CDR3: TGTGCCACCAGCGACAGGGGCCCAACTAATGAAAAACTGTTTTTT.

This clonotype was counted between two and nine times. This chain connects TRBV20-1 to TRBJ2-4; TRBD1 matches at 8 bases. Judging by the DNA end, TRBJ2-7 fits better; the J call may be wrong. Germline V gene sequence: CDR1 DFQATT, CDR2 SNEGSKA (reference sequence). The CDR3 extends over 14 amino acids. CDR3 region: CSARGQVFPYEQYF. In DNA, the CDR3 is TGCAGTGCCAGGGGACAGGTATTCCCCTACGAGCAGTACTTC.

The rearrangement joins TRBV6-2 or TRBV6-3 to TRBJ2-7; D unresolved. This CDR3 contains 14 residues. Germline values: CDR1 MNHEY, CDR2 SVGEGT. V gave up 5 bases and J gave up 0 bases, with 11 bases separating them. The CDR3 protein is CASSKRLSSYEQYF. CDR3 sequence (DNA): TGTGCCAGCAGTAAAAGACTGAGCTCCTACGAGCAGTACTTC.

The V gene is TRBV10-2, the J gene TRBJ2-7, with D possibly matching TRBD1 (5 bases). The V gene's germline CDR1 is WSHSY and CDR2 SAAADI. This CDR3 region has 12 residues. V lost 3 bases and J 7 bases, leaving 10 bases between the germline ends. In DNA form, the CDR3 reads TGCGCCAGCAGTGAAGGGGCTGGGGAGCAGTACTTC. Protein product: CASSEGAGEQYF.